In this sample, the clone carrying this T cell receptor beta chain turned up many times. One junction end does not reproduce the germline sequence, and a read error may be involved. This sample stems from a study of T cells in Graves' hyperthyroidism and ophthalmopathy. Patients aged 18 to 65 had newly diagnosed hyperthyroidism of under 2 months' duration. Regions amplified from RNA transcripts were the TCR beta CDR3 regions. HTBI primers were used for first-round RT-PCR of the TCR CDR3. TCRdb itself ran the multiplex PCR reads through MiXCR, one entry per CDR3 protein. The table shows about half a million distinct CDR3 sequences, with under 25% occurring only once. The V gene's germline CDR1 is SSHAT and CDR2 FNYEAQ (reference sequence). The CDR3 totals 15 residues.

V is TRBV7-7 and J is TRBJ2-7; D might be TRBD1 or TRBD2, each matching 6 bases. Sequenced sample: blood. The origin of this receptor is a young man with Graves' hyperthyroidism. CDR3 sequence: CASSLGSGAHYEQYF. DNA for the CDR3: TGTGCTAGCAGCTTAGGTTCGGGGGCCCACTACGAGCAGTACTTC. Full variable domain (remainder filled in from reference TRBV7-7 and TRBJ2-7): GAGVSQSPRYKVTKRGQDVTLRCDPISSHATLYWYQQALGQGPEFLTYFNYEAQPDKSGLPSDRFSAERPEGSISTLTIQRTEQRDSAMYRCASSLGSGAHYEQYFGPGTRLTVT.